This T cell receptor (beta chain) was sequenced for a study of T cell repertoires in cytomegalovirus infection. Study-wide context: Indicated by public TCR beta signatures were CMV infection and matching HLA type. Study conclusions and caveats: The cumulative frequency of public TCR beta families distinguished individuals who carried CMV together with the relevant HLA. HLA-C-restricted TCR beta clonotypes specific for CMV led the ex vivo response.

The V and J ends lost 11 bases and 2 bases, in that order; junction bases with no gene match: 17. CDR1 is MNHNS, CDR2 SASEGT, per germline. The CDR3 totals 16 residues. In this sample, this clonotype turned up a few times. Antigen: not known. TCRdb re-called the reads through MiXCR, storing one row per CDR3 protein. The sample has about 490,000 distinct CDR3 sequences; approximately 17% are singletons. This clonotype originated in a human donor in good health (CMV status not recorded). Some clones in this sample may be carry-over from other donors' samples. Sequenced input: CD8+ T cells from PBMCs. This rearrangement joins TRBV6-1 to TRBJ2-7; 8 bases line up with TRBD1. The CDR3 spells CASLQGAQPDPYEQYF. The CDR3 DNA reads TGTGCCTCTCTCCAGGGGGCACAGCCGGACCCCTACGAGCAGTACTTC.